The 23 T cell receptor beta chains presented below share a single source sample, sequenced in a study of prognosis after radiotherapy for stage I lung cancer. Amplification of the TCR beta CDR3 (from genomic DNA) was done by two-round multiplex PCR. During first-round PCR, primers specific to each TRBV and TRBJ gene were used. TCRdb independently ran MiXCR on the multiplex PCR reads; one entry per CDR3 protein. The profile shows some 60,000 distinct CDR3 sequences, around a quarter of them singletons. The source material was PBMCs, sampled before or after stereotactic body radiation therapy (not recorded which). These TCRs come from a donor of 50 years or more with non-small cell lung cancer.

The V gene is TRBV6-2 or TRBV6-3, the J gene TRBJ2-5; D gene ambiguous. This CDR3 has 13 amino acids. Germline lookup yields CDR1 MNHEY and CDR2 SVGEGT. Trimming removed 8 bases from V and 2 bases from J, with 12 bases in between. This chain's CDR3 is CASGPWNQETQYF. As DNA, the CDR3 is TGTGCCAGCGGGCCATGGAATCAAGAGACCCAGTACTTC.

On this clonotype itself: It differs at one base from a far larger clone, so likely a read error. The gene calls are TRBV28 and TRBJ2-3, with a weak D call TRBD2 (7 bases). CDR3 length equals 16 residues. Germline lookup yields CDR1 MDHEN and CDR2 SYDVKM. Written as DNA, the CDR3 is TGTGCCAGCAGTCCTCCCCGAGGGGGGGCAACAGATATGCAGTATTTT. Translated: CASSPPRGGATDMQYF.

Points on this clonotype: With a much larger clone just one base away, this may be a read error. Lacking the conserved final phenylalanine or tryptophan, this CDR3 likely reflects a read error. CDR3: CASRLAGTANEELFS. CDR3 in DNA: TGTGCCAGCAGGCTAGCCGGGACAGCAAATGAAGAACTGTTTTCT. The rearrangement joins TRBV28 to TRBJ1-4; 7 bases agree with TRBD1. This CDR3 has 15 amino acids. The germline gives CDR1 MDHEN, CDR2 SYDVKM.

This clonotype was recorded many times. V and J are TRBV28 and TRBJ2-5; TRBD2 agrees at 8 bases. V lost 2 bases to trimming and J lost 4 bases; unmatched junction nucleotides: 9. The CDR3 consists of 16 residues. CDR1 is MDHEN, CDR2 SYDVKM, per germline. CDR3 sequence (DNA): TGTGCCAGCAGTTTACGCGGGGGGCTCGAGTTAGAGACCCAGTACTTC. Its translation is CASSLRGGLELETQYF.

This clonotype has a handful of counts. The final CDR3 position lacks the conserved phenylalanine or tryptophan, pointing to a likely read error. The V and J genes are TRBV7-6 and TRBJ1-4, with 7 nucleotides matching TRBD1. Germline CDR1 is SGHVS and CDR2 is FNYEAQ. The V segment lost 5 bases and the J segment 5 bases; nucleotides outside the gene matches: 8. This CDR3 has 15 amino acids. The CDR3 reads CASSDKTGLNEKLFL. The CDR3 coding sequence is TGTGCCAGCAGCGACAAGACAGGGTTGAATGAAAAACTGTTTCTT.

This clonotype has at least ten counts. The chain combines TRBV11-2 with TRBJ1-2; 7 bases align to TRBD1. This CDR3 has 16 amino acids. Germline V lookup: CDR1 SGHAT, CDR2 FQNNGV. Trimming took 5 bases from V and 3 from J; bases not matched to a gene: 12. This chain's CDR3 is CASSPWTGEYDYGYTF. The CDR3 nucleotides are TGTGCCAGCAGCCCTTGGACAGGAGAGTATGACTATGGCTACACCTTC. Supplemented by reference TRBV11-2 and TRBJ1-2, the full variable domain reads EAGVAQSPRYKIIEKRQSVAFWCNPISGHATLYWYQQILGQGPKLLIQFQNNGVVDDSQLPKDRFSAERLKGVDSTLKIQPAKLEDSAVYLCASSPWTGEYDYGYTFGSGTRLTVV.

In this sample, this clonotype turned up many times. This rearrangement joins TRBV28 to TRBJ2-5, with D possibly matching TRBD2 (7 bases). From germline, CDR1 is MDHEN and CDR2 SYDVKM. Trimming removed 6 bases from V and 4 bases from J, with 12 bases in between. There are 13 residues in the CDR3. In DNA, the CDR3 is TGTGCCAGCAGGGGGGGGGCAGGAGAGACCCAGTACTTC. It encodes CASRGGAGETQYF. Full variable domain (missing parts from reference TRBV28 and TRBJ2-5): DVKVTQSSRYLVKRTGEKVFLECVQDMDHENMFWYRQDPGLGLRLIYFSYDVKMKEKGDIPEGYSVSREKKERFSLILESASTNQTSMYLCASRGGAGETQYFGPGTRLLVL.

As for this clonotype: Possible read error: a much larger clone is one base away. The rearrangement uses TRBV7-2 and TRBJ2-4, with 7 bases matching TRBD2. There are 14 residues in the CDR3. Germline V CDR1 and CDR2: SGHTA, FQGNSA. The CDR3, as DNA: TGTGCCAGCAGCCCCGCGGGGGATAAAAAAATTCAGTACTTC. Translated: CASSPAGDKKIQYF.

The chain combines TRBV6-2 or TRBV6-3 with TRBJ1-5; no reliable D call. The CDR3 length is 13 residues. CDR1 is MNHEY and CDR2 is SVGEGT in the germline V gene. V was shortened by 7 bases and J by 3 bases, with 10 bases between the two germline ends. The CDR3 DNA reads TGTGCCAGCATCTTGTATAACAATCAGCCCCAGCATTTT. The encoded protein is CASILYNNQPQHF.

This clonotype was seen a handful of times. A much larger clonotype is one base distant, so this may be a read error. This chain uses TRBV6-2 or TRBV6-3 with TRBJ1-5, with 11 bases lining up with TRBD1. The germline V gene has CDR1 MNHEY and CDR2 SVGEGT. Trimming took 0 bases from V and 5 from J; bases not matched to a gene: 3. The CDR3 is 16 amino acids. CDR3 in DNA: TGTGCCAGCAGTTACTCGAAGGGACAGGGGGATCAGCCCCAGCATTTT. Encoded protein: CASSYSKGQGDQPQHF.

With respect to this clonotype: A read error is possible here, since a much larger clone lies one base away. The chain combines TRBV19 with TRBJ1-1; tentative D call: TRBD1 (6 bases). Germline assignment: CDR1 LNHDA and CDR2 SQIVND (reference sequence). This CDR3 is built from 15 residues. The CDR3: CTTTNTGGGTTEAFF. Here the CDR3 DNA reads TGTACCACCACCAATACAGGAGGGGGAACGACTGAAGCTTTCTTT.

This clonotype showed up many times. The genes are TRBV28 and TRBJ1-4, with 10 nucleotides matching TRBD1. Germline V CDR1 and CDR2: MDHEN, SYDVKM. Germline trimming cut 4 bases from V and 9 bases from J; bases unmatched to any gene: 5. The CDR3 sequence is 14 residues long. The CDR3 region is CASSSGQGIQKLFF. Here the CDR3 DNA reads TGTGCCAGCAGTTCGGGACAGGGGATCCAAAAACTGTTTTTT.

About this clonotype: A much larger clone sits a single nucleotide away, making a read error possible. V usage is TRBV16 and J usage is TRBJ1-1, with D tentatively TRBD1 (6 bases). This CDR3 comprises 14 residues. CDR1 and CDR2 from the germline V gene are KGHSY and FQNENV. Trimming left V 3 bases short and J 6 bases short, with 14 bases between. This CDR3 is CASSHHKGGPEAFF. DNA for the CDR3: TGTGCCAGCAGCCATCACAAGGGGGGACCTGAAGCTTTCTTT.

This clonotype was picked up many times. V usage is TRBV2 and J usage is TRBJ2-1; the D is unclear. Trimming pared 2 bases from V and 1 base from J, leaving 6 bases between. This CDR3 has 14 amino acids. Germline V gene sequence: CDR1 SNHLY, CDR2 FYNNEI. The CDR3 spells CASSEMGSYNEQFF. The DNA of the CDR3 is TGTGCCAGCAGTGAAATGGGTTCCTACAATGAGCAGTTCTTC.

This clonotype was counted at least ten times. The chain joins TRBV6-1 to TRBJ2-2; unclear D gene. This CDR3 contains 14 residues. Trimming took 6 bases from V and 0 from J, leaving 8 bases between them. Germline CDR1 is MNHNS and CDR2 is SASEGT. Here the CDR3 DNA reads TGTGCCAGCAGAGTAGGAACGAACACCGGGGAGCTGTTTTTT. Translating gives CASRVGTNTGELFF.

To note about this clonotype: A single base is all that separates this from a far larger clone, so a read error is likely. The rearrangement links TRBV24-1 to TRBJ2-1; 8 nucleotides match TRBD1. With V trimmed by 3 bases and J by 10 bases, 10 bases remained unmatched. The CDR3 covers 15 residues. Germline-derived CDR1 and CDR2 are KGHDR and SFDVKD. The CDR3 is CATSDAGGYPYEQFF. In DNA, the CDR3 is TGTGCCACCAGTGATGCAGGGGGCTACCCCTACGAGCAGTTCTTC.

This clonotype showed up many times. The gene calls are TRBV6-2 or TRBV6-3 and TRBJ2-1; 8 bases align to TRBD2. Germline CDR1 MNHEY, CDR2 SVGEGT. J was trimmed by 0 bases and V by 0 bases; bases with no gene match: 7. This CDR3 contains 18 residues. The CDR3 loop reads CASSYSSAGGSSYNEQFF. CDR3 coding DNA: TGTGCCAGCAGTTACTCATCGGCGGGGGGAAGCTCCTACAATGAGCAGTTCTTC.

Ten or more counts support this clonotype. The chain joins TRBV5-4 to TRBJ2-3, with TRBD1 identical over 9 bases. V shed 5 bases and J 6 bases; nucleotides not matched to a gene: 10. The germline gives CDR1 SGHNT, CDR2 YYREEE (reference sequence). The CDR3 consists of 15 residues. Here the CDR3 DNA reads TGTGCCAGCAGTTCCCGACAGGGGGGATTGGATACGCAGTATTTT. Protein: CASSSRQGGLDTQYF.

This clonotype was detected ten times or more. The chain links TRBV6-1 to TRBJ1-2, with no clear D. Trimming removed 7 bases at V and 2 bases at J, with 11 bases between. The germline gives CDR1 MNHNS, CDR2 SASEGT. The CDR3 has 13 residues. The CDR3 sequence is CASTQLGNYGYTF. The CDR3 DNA sequence: TGTGCCAGCACCCAGCTCGGGAACTATGGCTACACCTTC.

Worth noting for this clonotype: Being one base from a much bigger clone, this may be a read error. V usage is TRBV6-2 or TRBV6-3 and J usage is TRBJ2-5; D not certain. The CDR3 has 13 residues. CDR1 is MNHEY and CDR2 is SVGEGT in the germline V gene. The V and J ends lost 4 bases and 4 bases respectively, with 10 bases between them. The CDR3 protein is CASSSRRRETQYF. As DNA, the CDR3 is TGTGCCAGCAGTTCCAGGCGTCGAGAGACCCAGTACTTC.

This clonotype was found many times. The V gene is TRBV9, the J gene TRBJ1-2; 7 bases are a match to TRBD1. V trimming: 4 bases; J trimming: 4 bases; junction bases outside the gene matches: 13. Germline V gives CDR1 SGDLS, CDR2 YYNGEE. The CDR3 spans 16 residues. CDR3: CASSPSGTANLYGYTF. The CDR3 DNA reads as TGTGCCAGCAGCCCGTCCGGGACAGCGAACCTCTATGGCTACACCTTC.

This clonotype was counted ten times or more. This chain links TRBV4-1 with TRBJ1-5; TRBD1 matches 9 bases. The CDR3 has 16 amino acids. The V gene end was trimmed by 4 bases and the J gene end by 3 bases; junction bases not matched to a gene: 7. The germline V gene has CDR1 MGHRA and CDR2 YSYEKL. The CDR3, as DNA: TGCGCCAGCAGCCTCGAACAGGGGGCGATCAATCAGCCCCAGCATTTT. Its translation: CASSLEQGAINQPQHF.

Comment on this clonotype: A far bigger clonotype differs at one base, so this is likely a read error. The genes are TRBV6-9 and TRBJ2-2; D is ambiguous. Germline V CDR1 and CDR2: MNHGY, SVAAGI. The CDR3 totals 14 residues. The V gene lost 6 bases and the J gene lost 4 bases, with 12 bases spanning the gap. CDR3 amino acids: CASRPYSVTGELFF. The DNA for the CDR3 is TGTGCCAGCAGGCCTTACAGTGTCACCGGGGAGCTGTTTTTT.